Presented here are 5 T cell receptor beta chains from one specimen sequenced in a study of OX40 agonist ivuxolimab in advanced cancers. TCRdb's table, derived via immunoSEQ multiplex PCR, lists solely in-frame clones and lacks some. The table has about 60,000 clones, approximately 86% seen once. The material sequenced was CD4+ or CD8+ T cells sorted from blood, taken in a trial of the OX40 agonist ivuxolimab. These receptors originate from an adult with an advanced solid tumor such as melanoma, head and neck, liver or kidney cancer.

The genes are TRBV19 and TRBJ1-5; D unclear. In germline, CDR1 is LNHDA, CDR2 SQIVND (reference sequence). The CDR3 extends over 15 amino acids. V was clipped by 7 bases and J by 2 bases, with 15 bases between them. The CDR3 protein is CASTMGGLGNQPQHF. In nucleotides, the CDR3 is TGTGCCAGTACAATGGGAGGTCTAGGCAATCAGCCCCAGCATTTT.

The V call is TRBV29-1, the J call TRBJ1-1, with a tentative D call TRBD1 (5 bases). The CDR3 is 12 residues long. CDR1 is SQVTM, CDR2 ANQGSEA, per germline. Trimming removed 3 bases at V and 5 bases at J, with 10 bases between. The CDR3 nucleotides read TGCAGCGTTGAGCGGGGCTATACTGAAGCTTTCTTT. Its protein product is CSVERGYTEAFF.

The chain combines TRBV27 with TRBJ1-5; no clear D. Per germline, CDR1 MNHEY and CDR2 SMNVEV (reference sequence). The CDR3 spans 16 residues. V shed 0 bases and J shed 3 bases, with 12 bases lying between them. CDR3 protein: CASSLSIPGNNQPQHF. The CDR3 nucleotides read TGTGCCAGCAGTTTATCGATCCCGGGCAACAATCAGCCCCAGCATTTT.

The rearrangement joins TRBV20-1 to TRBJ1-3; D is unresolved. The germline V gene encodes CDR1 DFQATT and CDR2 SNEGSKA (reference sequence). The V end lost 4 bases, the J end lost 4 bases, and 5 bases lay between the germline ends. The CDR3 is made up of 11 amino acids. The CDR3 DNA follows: TGCAGTGCTACGGGGGGAAACACCATATATTTT. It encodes CSATGGNTIYF.

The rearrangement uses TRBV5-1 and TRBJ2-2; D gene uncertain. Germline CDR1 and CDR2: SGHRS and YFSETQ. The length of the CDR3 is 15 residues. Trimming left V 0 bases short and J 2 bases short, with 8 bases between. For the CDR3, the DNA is TGCGCCAGCAGCTTGGGTCCGCCTAACACCGGGGAGCTGTTTTTT. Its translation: CASSLGPPNTGELFF.